A selection of T cell receptor beta chains follows, all from one sample in a study of vaccination effects on CD4 cells after COVID-19. These receptors lack a known antigen. Clones were sequenced by immunoSEQ multiplex PCR, and TCRdb holds only the in-frame ones, with some missing. The sample lists more than 60,000 clones; around 70% were seen once. The sequenced sample was CD4+ T cells from PBMCs cultured without peptide, obtained after COVID-19 vaccination. The origin of the receptors is a human donor who received a COVID-19 vaccine. Both conserved end residues are trimmed from each CDR3.

j_call v_call cdr3_aa
TRBJ2-1 TRBV19 ASSRTSNHNEQF
TRBJ2-3 TRBV3-1/TRBV3-2 ASSRMGGADTQY
TRBJ1-1 TRBV10-3 AISDPGTTKAF
TRBJ2-3 TRBV5-1 ASSSGGYSDTQY
TRBJ1-2 TRBV6-5 ASRYGQGAVYGYT
TRBJ1-3 TRBV10-1 ASSAGGNTIY
TRBJ2-3 TRBV7-2 ASRRDRGTDTQY
TRBJ2-3 TRBV7-9 ASSPSGQDTDTQY
TRBJ1-2 TRBV7-2 ASSLGAPGSYGYT
TRBJ2-5 TRBV5-1 ASSSKDRARETQY
TRBJ1-1 TRBV6-2/TRBV6-3 ASSYEGVSPEAF
TRBJ2-3 TRBV5-1 ASSLETGTDTQY
TRBJ2-5 TRBV6-2/TRBV6-3 ASSYFTGKETQY
TRBJ1-1 TRBV7-2 ASSLVAGSATEAF
TRBJ1-2 TRBV19 ASSPTGNYGYT
TRBJ2-1 TRBV5-6 ASSLVGDASSYNEQF
TRBJ2-5 TRBV6-2/TRBV6-3 ASSYEIGETQY
TRBJ1-1 TRBV3-1/TRBV3-2 ASRYRNTEAF
TRBJ1-2 TRBV7-2 ASSLMGLYGYT
TRBJ1-1 TRBV6-6 ASNRMNTEAF
TRBJ2-1 TRBV3-1/TRBV3-2 ASSPGSKSQGGNEQF
TRBJ2-5 TRBV5-5 ASSSAGGTGGETQY
TRBJ2-5 TRBV28 ASSFLETQY
TRBJ2-2 TRBV5-1 ASSLAGGTGELF
TRBJ2-3 TRBV14 ASSQFLSSGGTDTQY
TRBJ1-2 TRBV7-3 ASSLTAGLNYGYT
TRBJ1-6 TRBV19 ASTVGDSPLH
TRBJ1-2 TRBV30 AWNDRGYGYT
TRBJ1-5 TRBV12-3/TRBV12-4 ASSLSSDQPQH
TRBJ2-1 TRBV7-2 ASSPQSGGALGNEQF
TRBJ1-1 TRBV29-1 SVERDRGVEAF